One and the same sample provided the 30 T cell receptor beta chains below, sequenced in a study of blood T cell repertoires in COVID-19 (dated by TCRdb to about 2020). The method was the immunoSEQ multiplex PCR assay. TCRdb stores this immuneACCESS table with in-frame sequences only. Part of the clones is absent; in the studies checked, under half of the shortfall reflects unresolved V genes, and no reason is known for the rest. The sample table lists about 88,000 clones, 70% to 85% of them with a count of one. The top ten hold around 23% of the sample. The sample taken for sequencing was peripheral blood. The receptors originated from a woman aged 60 to 75 in a cohort sampled during active or convalescent COVID-19.

The rearrangement uses TRBV23-1 and TRBJ2-1; TRBD2 matches at 7 bases. TRBV23-1 is noted as an ORF with a role that remains uncertain. CDR3 length equals 20 residues. V gave up 3 bases and J gave up 6 bases; unmatched junction bases: 23. The CDR3 DNA reads as TGCGCCAGCAGTCACCTGGGGGGGAGCGGGGTTTCTTCGATCAGCAATGAGCAGTTCTTC. Translation gives CASSHLGGSGVSSISNEQFF.

This clone was counted between two and nine times. The gene calls are TRBV2 and TRBJ1-6; D uncertain. Germline V CDR1 and CDR2: SNHLY, FYNNEI. Trimming shortened V by 2 bases and J by 0 bases, and 17 bases separated the two germline ends. The CDR3 sequence is 19 residues long. Here the CDR3 DNA reads TGTGCCAGCAGTGAAAGCACGATAACTTCGAGCTCCTATAATTCACCCCTCCACTTT. Its protein is CASSESTITSSSYNSPLHF. The entire variable domain, with the rest obtained from reference TRBV2 and TRBJ1-6, is as follows: EPEVTQTPSHQVTQMGQEVILRCVPISNHLYFYWYRQILGQKVEFLVSFYNNEISEKSEIFDDQFSVERPDGSNFTLKIRSTKLEDSAMYFCASSESTITSSSYNSPLHFGNGTRLTVT.

The CDR3 spells CASSATGGGSGELFF. DNA of the CDR3: TGTGCCAGCAGCGCCACAGGGGGAGGATCCGGGGAGCTGTTTTTT. The chain is built from TRBV9 and TRBJ2-2, with 8 bases lining up with TRBD1. The CDR3 contains 15 residues. V lost 3 bases and J lost 6; bases outside the gene matches: 7. Germline V CDR1 and CDR2: SGDLS, YYNGEE. The full variable domain, completed using reference TRBV9 and TRBJ2-2, is DSGVTQTPKHLITATGQRVTLRCSPRSGDLSVYWYQQSLDQGLQFLIQYYNGEERAKGNILERFSAQQFPDLHSELNLSSLELGDSALYFCASSATGGGSGELFFGEGSRLTVL.

CDR3 bases: TGTGCCAGCAGCCCCGTTCTGAGGGGGAGTGAAAAACTGTTTTTT. Its translation: CASSPVLRGSEKLFF. The V call is TRBV27, the J call TRBJ1-4, with D tentatively TRBD1 (6 bases). Between the trimmed V and J ends, which lost 6 bases and 7 bases, there was a span of 18 bases. Per the germline V gene, CDR1 is MNHEY and CDR2 is SMNVEV (reference sequence). The CDR3 loop spans 15 amino acids. Variable domain in full (rest from reference TRBV27 and TRBJ1-4): EAQVTQNPRYLITVTGKKLTVTCSQNMNHEYMSWYRQDPGLGLRQIYYSMNVEVTDKGDVPEGYKVSRKEKRNFPLILESPSPNQTSLYFCASSPVLRGSEKLFFGSGTQLSVL.

This clone was counted between two and nine times. The chain recombines TRBV7-9 with TRBJ1-3; maybe TRBD1 (5 bases). The CDR3 totals 14 residues. Trimming removed 6 bases at V and 1 base at J, with 10 bases between. The germline CDR1 and CDR2 sequences are SEHNR and FQNEAQ (reference sequence). The CDR3 reads CASRYGGSGNTIYF. In DNA form, the CDR3 reads TGTGCCAGCAGATACGGGGGATCTGGAAACACCATATATTTT.

The CDR3 nucleotides read TGTGCCTTCAGCGTAGGGGCAGGGGGAACCTATTCACCCCTCCACTTT. Its translation: CAFSVGAGGTYSPLHF. The J gene is TRBJ1-6, the V gene TRBV5-4; 7 bases align to TRBD1. CDR3 length: 16 residues. Trimming cost V 10 bases and J 8 bases; bases outside gene matches: 18. The germline V gene encodes CDR1 SGHNT and CDR2 YYREEE (reference sequence).

The chain employs TRBV5-4 and TRBJ2-3; 8 nucleotides agree with TRBD2. Germline V lookup: CDR1 SGHNT, CDR2 YYREEE (reference sequence). The CDR3 has 15 residues. With 0 bases clipped from V and 2 bases from J, the junction kept 2 bases outside the gene matches. The CDR3 region has the DNA TGTGCCAGCAGCTTGGAGCGGGGGTTCACAGATACGCAGTATTTT. Amino acids: CASSLERGFTDTQYF.

The chain carries TRBV6-5 and TRBJ2-3; D ambiguous. The CDR3 runs 15 residues. The germline V gene has CDR1 MNHEY and CDR2 SVGAGI. V lost 2 bases to trimming and J lost 1 base, with 10 bases between them. The CDR3 DNA reads TGTGCCAGCAGTTACGTCCTAGACGGCACAGATACGCAGTATTTT. It encodes CASSYVLDGTDTQYF.

There are a few counts of this clone. The rearrangement uses TRBV11-3 and TRBJ2-1, with D possibly being TRBD1 (6 bases). CDR3 length equals 14 residues. V was pared by 0 bases and J by 10 bases, with 13 bases between. Germline V gene data show CDR1 as SGHNT and CDR2 as YENEEA. CDR3 sequence: CASSLDYPGQEQFF. CDR3 DNA sequence: TGTGCCAGCAGCTTAGATTACCCAGGACAGGAGCAGTTCTTC.

The chain is built from TRBV2 and TRBJ2-5; D possibly corresponds to TRBD1 (7 bases). Trimming left V 2 bases short and J 4 bases short, with 17 bases between. The CDR3 totals 16 residues. CDR1 is SNHLY, CDR2 FYNNEI, per germline. The CDR3 reads CASSELGGGGGETQYF. The CDR3 coding sequence is TGTGCCAGCAGTGAATTGGGCGGAGGGGGCGGAGAGACCCAGTACTTC.

This chain connects TRBV6-4 to TRBJ1-2; 7 bases map to TRBD1. Germline CDR1 is MRHNA and CDR2 is SNTAGT. Trimming took 5 bases from V and 4 from J; bases not matched to a gene: 10. The CDR3 extends over 15 amino acids. This CDR3 reads CASSPTGAEGYGYTF. CDR3 DNA: TGTGCCAGCAGTCCCACAGGGGCCGAGGGCTATGGCTACACCTTC.

This clone was counted between two and nine times. The chain joins TRBV28 to TRBJ1-2; 12 nucleotides match TRBD1. Per germline, CDR1 MDHEN and CDR2 SYDVKM. The CDR3 spans 15 residues. J was trimmed by 7 bases and V by 4 bases; bases with no gene match: 7. The CDR3 nucleotides read TGTGCCAGCAGTTCTCCGGGACAGGGGGCGTTTGGCTACACCTTC. It translates to CASSSPGQGAFGYTF.

The chain links TRBV28 to TRBJ2-7; TRBD1 aligns across 10 bases. V was pared by 5 bases and J by 4 bases, with 8 bases of the junction left unmatched. Germline V gives CDR1 MDHEN, CDR2 SYDVKM. The CDR3 spans 15 residues. The CDR3 DNA reads as TGTGCCAGCAGTCCCCTCCAGGACAGGGGGTACGAGCAGTACTTC. Protein sequence: CASSPLQDRGYEQYF.

The genes are TRBV19 and TRBJ1-1; tentatively, D is TRBD1 (6 bases). Trimming left V 3 bases short and J 6 bases short, with 23 bases between. Germline V lookup: CDR1 LNHDA, CDR2 SQIVND (reference sequence). The CDR3 totals 17 residues. CDR3 amino acids: CASSIGWQGKGQPEAFF. The CDR3 region has the DNA TGTGCCAGTAGTATTGGATGGCAGGGGAAGGGGCAACCTGAAGCTTTCTTT.

Only one count was recorded for this clone. The rearrangement uses TRBV3-1 (or the pseudogene TRBV3-2) and TRBJ1-2, with D maybe TRBD1 (5 bases). CDR1 and CDR2 from the germline V gene are LGHDT and YNNKEL (reference sequence). V shed 3 bases and J shed 4 bases, with 21 bases lying between them. This CDR3 has 17 amino acids. CDR3 DNA: TGTGCCAGCAGCCAGATCGACCTGGGAGGGGTTGGCTATGGCTACACCTTC. The encoded protein is CASSQIDLGGVGYGYTF.

J is TRBJ1-6 and V is TRBV18; TRBD1 matches at 8 bases. J was trimmed by 7 bases and V by 2 bases; bases with no gene match: 7. The CDR3 consists of 16 residues. Germline V gene lookup returns CDR1 KGHSH and CDR2 LQKENI. The CDR3: CASSPRTDRVNSPLHF. The CDR3 DNA reads as TGTGCCAGCTCACCAAGGACGGACAGGGTAAATTCACCCCTCCACTTT.

The chain carries TRBV15 and TRBJ2-7; TRBD1 agrees at 9 bases. The CDR3 contains 16 residues. The ends lost 5 bases at V and 4 bases at J; junction bases unmatched: 12. Germline assignment: CDR1 LNHNV and CDR2 YYDKDF (reference sequence). The CDR3, as DNA: TGTGCCACCAGCGAGTATAAGACAGGGGGTCGGTACGAGCAGTACTTC. This sequence encodes CATSEYKTGGRYEQYF. Full variable domain (rest looked up from reference TRBV15 and TRBJ2-7): DAMVIQNPRYQVTQFGKPVTLSCSQTLNHNVMYWYQQKSSQAPKLLFHYYDKDFNNEADTPDNFQSRRPNTSFCFLDIRSPGLGDTAMYLCATSEYKTGGRYEQYFGPGTRLTVT.

V and J are TRBV4-1 and TRBJ2-3; 10 bases map to TRBD2. In germline, CDR1 is MGHRA, CDR2 YSYEKL. This CDR3 is 16 amino acids long. The ends lost 1 base at V and 3 bases at J; junction bases unmatched: 4. In nucleotides, the CDR3 is TGCGCCAGCAGCCAAGTCCCAGCGGGGGGGACAGATACGCAGTATTTT. Its translation: CASSQVPAGGTDTQYF.

The sample holds one count of this clone. The chain has TRBV18 and TRBJ2-1, with 8 bases fitting TRBD2. Germline-derived CDR1 and CDR2 are KGHSH and LQKENI. CDR3 length: 16 amino acids. V lost 1 base, J lost 5 bases, and 7 bases stayed unmatched. In nucleotides, the CDR3 is TGTGCCAGCTCACCACGTGAGCGGGGGCGGGACAATGAGCAGTTCTTC. This gives the protein CASSPRERGRDNEQFF.

The rearrangement uses TRBV7-9 and TRBJ2-2; D is possibly TRBD1 (6 bases). Germline V gene data show CDR1 as SEHNR and CDR2 as FQNEAQ (reference sequence). Deletions cut 2 bases from V and 4 bases from J, with 14 bases between. The CDR3 consists of 16 residues. The CDR3 protein is CASSLKGSGATGELFF. The CDR3 DNA reads TGTGCCAGCAGCTTAAAAGGGTCAGGGGCCACCGGGGAGCTGTTTTTT.

The genes are TRBV5-8 and TRBJ1-1; TRBD1 is a possible D gene (6 bases). Germline CDR1 reads SGHTS; CDR2 reads YDEGEE. Trimming removed 7 bases at V and 4 bases at J, with 29 bases between. CDR3 length equals 18 residues. The CDR3 reads CASLWRGGGSWVGTEAFF. The CDR3 region has the DNA TGTGCCAGCCTCTGGCGTGGGGGGGGCTCCTGGGTCGGCACTGAAGCTTTCTTT.

This CDR3 is CASSIGYGVHNQPQHF. CDR3 DNA: TGTGCCAGTAGTATAGGTTACGGGGTGCACAATCAGCCCCAGCATTTT. The J gene is TRBJ1-5, the V gene TRBV19; D unresolved. The germline V and J ends were trimmed by 1 base and 3 bases, with 13 bases remaining between them. Germline-derived CDR1 and CDR2 are LNHDA and SQIVND (reference sequence). CDR3 length equals 16 residues.

CDR3 DNA: TGTGCCAGCAGTTTTGGAGGGGAAGGCTACACCTTC. Residues: CASSFGGEGYTF. This chain links TRBV28 with TRBJ1-2; a possible D gene is TRBD1 (5 bases). V lost 3 bases to trimming and J lost 8 bases, with 10 bases between them. Germline V CDR1 and CDR2: MDHEN, SYDVKM. This CDR3 contains 12 residues.

The rearrangement links TRBV6-5 to TRBJ1-5, with 10 bases aligning to TRBD1. Germline V gene lookup returns CDR1 MNHEY and CDR2 SVGAGI. The CDR3 runs to 14 residues. Trimming took 6 bases from V and 7 from J; bases not matched to a gene: 6. The CDR3 coding sequence is TGTGCCAGCAGGCGGGACAGGGGTGGACAGCCCCAGCATTTT. The encoded protein is CASRRDRGGQPQHF.

The J gene is TRBJ1-2, the V gene TRBV18; 7 bases fit TRBD1. The CDR3 contains 15 residues. Per germline, CDR1 KGHSH and CDR2 LQKENI. V gave up 3 bases and J gave up 2 bases; unmatched junction bases: 6. The CDR3 nucleotides read TGTGCCAGCTCACCGACAGGGACACCCAACTATGGCTACACCTTC. Its translation is CASSPTGTPNYGYTF.

J is TRBJ1-5 and V is TRBV19; 8 bases are a match to TRBD1. With 5 bases clipped from V and 4 bases from J, the junction kept 7 bases outside the gene matches. The CDR3 loop spans 15 amino acids. CDR1 LNHDA and CDR2 SQIVND come from the germline V gene (reference sequence). CDR3 in amino acids: CASSPQDRVNQPQHF. CDR3 DNA: TGTGCCAGTAGTCCCCAGGACAGGGTGAATCAGCCCCAGCATTTT.

V gene TRBV7-2 combines with J gene TRBJ2-4; D is possibly TRBD1 (6 bases). The CDR3 consists of 13 residues. The germline V and J ends were trimmed by 4 bases and 15 bases, with 19 bases remaining between them. In germline, CDR1 is SGHTA, CDR2 FQGNSA. CDR3 sequence (DNA): TGTGCCAGCAGCTCCGCGCCCGGGACAAGGGGGTACTTC. As protein: CASSSAPGTRGYF.

CDR3 sequence reads: CATTADRENGNTIYF. The CDR3 region has the DNA TGTGCCACCACCGCGGACAGGGAGAATGGAAACACCATATATTTT. This chain connects TRBV15 to TRBJ1-3; 8 bases match TRBD1. The CDR3 is 15 amino acids. Per germline, CDR1 LNHNV and CDR2 YYDKDF (reference sequence). With V trimmed by 7 bases and J by 3 bases, 8 bases remained unmatched.

The chain joins TRBV10-2 to TRBJ2-2; 12 nucleotides match TRBD1. CDR1 WSHSY and CDR2 SAAADI come from the germline V gene. The CDR3 covers 15 residues. V trimming: 8 bases; J trimming: 7 bases; junction bases outside the gene matches: 8. CDR3 region: CASEGGQGASGELFF. The CDR3 DNA sequence: TGCGCCAGCGAGGGGGGACAGGGGGCGAGCGGGGAGCTGTTTTTT.

The rearrangement uses TRBV14 and TRBJ1-2; D perhaps matches TRBD1 (5 bases). The germline V and J ends were trimmed by 4 bases and 4 bases, with 10 bases remaining between them. From germline, CDR1 is SGHDN and CDR2 FVKESK. There are 13 residues in the CDR3. The CDR3 sequence is CASSPGYRYGYTF. CDR3 sequence (DNA): TGTGCCAGCAGCCCAGGGTATCGCTATGGCTACACCTTC.